The present T cell receptor beta chain was sequenced within a study of breast tumors, draining lymph nodes, adjacent tissues. Overall study results and limits: Tumor repertoires ranked between lymph nodes and nontumor tissue in diversity, with V and J gene preferences. Luminal-like breast cancer showed significantly greater tumor-nontumor repertoire similarity than basal-like breast cancer did. Tumor T cell lymph node origin was a supported hypothesis, not proven.

TCRdb called the multiplex PCR reads again in MiXCR, with one record for every CDR3 protein. The table has about 200,000 distinct CDR3 sequences, 25% to 40% seen once. Breast cancer patients provided tissue from their axillary draining lymph nodes. The ends were cut back, 1 base at V and 4 bases at J, with 2 bases in the middle. Germline V gene lookup returns CDR1 LNHNV and CDR2 YYDKDF (reference sequence). This CDR3 region has 12 residues. This clonotype has a count of ten or more. Antigen: not known. This clonotype was sampled from a female donor with breast cancer. Some clones in this sample may be carry-over from other donors' samples. The chain combines TRBV15 with TRBJ1-5; D gene ambiguous. Sequences were obtained from axillary lymph node tissue. CDR3 sequence: CATSRGNQPQHF. The CDR3 region has the DNA TGTGCCACCAGCAGAGGGAATCAGCCCCAGCATTTT.